The 30 T cell receptor beta chains given below trace back to one sample, sequenced in a study of blood T cell repertoires in COVID-19 (dated by TCRdb to 2019 to 2021). The library was made by the immunoSEQ multiplex PCR assay. The table was pulled from immuneACCESS by TCRdb, which kept in-frame rearrangements only. Such tables lose some clones; where checked, under half of the loss comes from unresolved V genes, and the rest has no known cause. The sample includes about 240,000 clones, with around 90% observed a single time. Roughly 7.8% of the sample lies in the top ten. The sample comprised peripheral blood. These receptor sequences come from a man aged 55 to 70 who had recovered from COVID-19.

V gene TRBV7-9 combines with J gene TRBJ1-6, with D maybe TRBD1 (6 bases). Germline V gives CDR1 SEHNR, CDR2 FQNEAQ (reference sequence). V was trimmed by 3 bases and J by 9 bases, leaving 12 bases between them. The CDR3 length is 14 residues. The DNA for the CDR3 is TGTGCCAGCAGCTTTGGGGGGGCGGGTTCACCCCTCCACTTT. Its protein product is CASSFGGAGSPLHF.

J is TRBJ1-6 and V is TRBV7-8; D is unresolved. The CDR3 contains 15 residues. V lost 1 base to trimming and J lost 9 bases, with 13 bases between them. The germline gives CDR1 SGHVS, CDR2 FQNEAQ. CDR3: CASSLVSTAGSPLHF. DNA of the CDR3: TGTGCCAGCAGCTTAGTTTCGACTGCTGGTTCACCCCTCCACTTT.

Details on this clone: Other nucleotide sequences in the sample specify the same CDR3. The J gene is TRBJ2-3, the V gene TRBV7-8, with 9 positions matching TRBD2. This CDR3 contains 16 residues. Germline assignment: CDR1 SGHVS and CDR2 FQNEAQ. V dropped 1 base and J dropped 0; count of bases not matched to a gene: 2. The CDR3 loop reads CASSLVAGGSTDTQYF. The CDR3 region has the DNA TGTGCCAGCAGCTTAGTTGCGGGGGGGAGCACAGATACGCAGTATTTT.

The chain employs TRBV24-1 and TRBJ2-5; perhaps TRBD2 as D (5 bases). Germline loops: CDR1 KGHDR, CDR2 SFDVKD. The CDR3 sequence is 11 residues long. Trimming cost V 9 bases and J 5 bases, with 9 bases left between them. The CDR3 DNA reads as TGTGCCACCGAGCGCGGGGAGACCCAGTACTTC. This gives the protein CATERGETQYF.

The CDR3 reads CASSLGQLASPLHF. In nucleotides, the CDR3 is TGTGCCAGCAGCCTTGGACAGTTGGCTTCACCCCTCCACTTT. This rearrangement joins TRBV14 to TRBJ1-6, with D perhaps TRBD1 (6 bases). CDR1 SGHDN and CDR2 FVKESK come from the germline V gene. The CDR3 contains 14 residues. V was clipped by 4 bases and J by 9 bases, with 13 bases between them. Drawing the rest from reference TRBV14 and TRBJ1-6, the complete variable domain is EAGVTQFPSHSVIEKGQTVTLRCDPISGHDNLYWYRRVMGKEIKFLLHFVKESKQDESGMPNNRFLAERTGGTYSTLKVQPAELEDSGVYFCASSLGQLASPLHFGNGTRLTVT.

This rearrangement joins TRBV5-1 to TRBJ2-1; the match to TRBD2 covers 11 bases. V dropped 0 bases and J dropped 4; count of bases not matched to a gene: 15. This CDR3 has 20 residues. Germline CDR1 SGHRS, CDR2 YFSETQ. CDR3 in amino acids: CASSLGGLAEQPFYYNEQFF. The CDR3 nucleotides read TGCGCCAGCAGCTTGGGGGGACTAGCGGAGCAACCGTTTTATTACAATGAGCAGTTCTTC. The full variable domain, its missing parts supplied by reference TRBV5-1 and TRBJ2-1, is KAGVTQTPRYLIKTRGQQVTLSCSPISGHRSVSWYQQTPGQGLQFLFEYFSETQRNKGNFPGRFSGRQFSNSRSEMNVSTLELGDSALYLCASSLGGLAEQPFYYNEQFFGPGTRLTVL.

The rearrangement links TRBV30 to TRBJ2-5, with D possibly TRBD2 on 6 matching bases. Trimming cost V 3 bases and J 7 bases, with 18 bases left between them. In germline, CDR1 is GTSNPN, CDR2 SVGIG (reference sequence). There are 14 residues in the CDR3. This CDR3 is CAWSRTAGWVTQYF. The CDR3 DNA is TGTGCCTGGAGCCGAACCGCGGGGTGGGTGACCCAGTACTTC.

V and J are TRBV6-6 and TRBJ1-2, with D perhaps matching TRBD1 (5 bases). Germline V gives CDR1 MNHNY, CDR2 SVGAGI (reference sequence). CDR3 length: 14 amino acids. Trimming took off 5 bases at V and 8 bases at J, with 18 bases between the two ends. This chain's CDR3 is CASSLDSTIRGYTF. Written as DNA, the CDR3 is TGTGCCAGCAGTCTCGACAGTACGATACGGGGCTACACCTTC.

This clone appeared a single time. This chain joins TRBV5-6 and TRBJ1-5, with a weak D call TRBD1 (6 bases). Trimming removed 0 bases from V and 2 bases from J, with 18 bases in between. The CDR3 spans 18 residues. Germline values: CDR1 SGHDT, CDR2 YYEEEE. The CDR3 DNA reads as TGTGCCAGCAGCTTGGGTGTCGGGGGGGGCCGGGGCAATCAGCCCCAGCATTTT. Its translation is CASSLGVGGGRGNQPQHF. The variable domain in full, completed from reference TRBV5-6 and TRBJ1-5, reads DAGVTQSPTHLIKTRGQQVTLRCSPKSGHDTVSWYQQALGQGPQFIFQYYEEEERQRGNFPDRFSGHQFPNYSSELNVNALLLGDSALYLCASSLGVGGGRGNQPQHFGDGTRLSIL.

This chain uses TRBV7-2 with TRBJ1-6, with a weak D call TRBD1 (6 bases). This CDR3 spans 19 amino acids. Per the germline V gene, CDR1 is SGHTA and CDR2 is FQGNSA. The germline V and J ends were trimmed by 3 bases and 4 bases, with 22 bases remaining between them. The CDR3 region is CASSFARFGTSAYNSPLHF. The CDR3 nucleotides are TGTGCCAGCAGCTTCGCTCGGTTTGGGACAAGCGCTTATAATTCACCCCTCCACTTT.

In this sample, this clone turned up a few times. This chain links TRBV6-6 with TRBJ2-3, with TRBD2 matching over 8 bases. This CDR3 has 13 residues. After removal of 10 bases from V and 5 bases from J, the junction contained 8 bases not matched to a gene. Per the germline V gene, CDR1 is MNHNY and CDR2 is SVGAGI (reference sequence). CDR3 loop: CAITRGGRDTQYF. As DNA, the CDR3 is TGTGCCATAACTCGGGGGGGCCGAGATACGCAGTATTTT.

This rearrangement joins TRBV7-2 to TRBJ2-7, with D possibly matching TRBD1 (6 bases). CDR1 SGHTA and CDR2 FQGNSA come from the germline V gene. V shed 3 bases and J shed 6 bases, with 15 bases lying between them. The CDR3 runs to 14 residues. CDR3 nucleotides: TGTGCCAGCAGCTTGAGACAGGTGGCACGCGAGCAGTACTTC. It encodes CASSLRQVAREQYF.

The chain employs TRBV3-1 (or the pseudogene TRBV3-2) and TRBJ2-3; D uncertain. Trimming removed 0 bases at V and 6 bases at J, with 4 bases between. This CDR3 contains 12 residues. Germline V gene sequence: CDR1 LGHDT, CDR2 YNNKEL (reference sequence). In DNA form, the CDR3 reads TGTGCCAGCAGCCAAGATCCGGATACGCAGTATTTT. Translated, it gives CASSQDPDTQYF.

V is TRBV3-1 (or the pseudogene TRBV3-2) and J is TRBJ1-2; no clear D gene. Germline CDR1 is LGHDT and CDR2 is YNNKEL (reference sequence). The CDR3 spans 13 residues. V was trimmed by 5 bases and J by 4 bases, leaving 11 bases between them. DNA of the CDR3: TGTGCCAGCAGCGCGAGAGTGCCCTATGGCTACACCTTC. Translated, it gives CASSARVPYGYTF.

The chain uses TRBV5-1 and TRBJ2-7, with 7 positions matching TRBD1. Losses at the gene ends were 4 bases for V and 4 bases for J; bases not matched to a gene: 11. This CDR3 region has 15 residues. CDR1 and CDR2 from the germline V gene are SGHRS and YFSETQ. The CDR3 protein is CASSPIGQVIYEQYF. CDR3 nucleotide sequence: TGCGCCAGCAGCCCTATAGGACAGGTTATTTACGAGCAGTACTTC. The whole variable domain, filled in from reference TRBV5-1 and TRBJ2-7, reads KAGVTQTPRYLIKTRGQQVTLSCSPISGHRSVSWYQQTPGQGLQFLFEYFSETQRNKGNFPGRFSGRQFSNSRSEMNVSTLELGDSALYLCASSPIGQVIYEQYFGPGTRLTVT.

The gene calls are TRBV27 and TRBJ1-1, with 9 bases identical to TRBD1. The trim removed 10 bases at V and 2 bases at J, leaving 8 bases unmatched. CDR1 is MNHEY, CDR2 SMNVEV, per germline (reference sequence). CDR3 length equals 14 residues. CDR3: CATTGGAGNTEAFF. CDR3 sequence (DNA): TGTGCCACCACAGGGGGCGCAGGTAACACTGAAGCTTTCTTT.

The V gene is TRBV6-1, the J gene TRBJ2-6; D remains ambiguous. The CDR3 sequence is 15 residues long. CDR1 and CDR2 from the germline V gene are MNHNS and SASEGT. V was cut by 3 bases and J by 2 bases, with 8 bases left in between. The CDR3 is CASSESVPGANVLTF. DNA for the CDR3: TGTGCCAGCAGTGAGTCGGTCCCTGGGGCCAACGTCCTGACTTTC.

V gene TRBV12-3 or TRBV12-4 combines with J gene TRBJ1-1; 9 bases are a match to TRBD1. V was clipped by 6 bases and J by 11 bases; unmatched bases: 10. This CDR3 contains 13 residues. The CDR3 region has the DNA TGTGCCAGCAGCTCCGGACAGGGGTTCCTGGCTTTCTTT. The encoded protein is CASSSGQGFLAFF.

This chain connects TRBV18 to TRBJ2-3; D is perhaps TRBD2 (5 bases). The CDR3 covers 15 residues. Germline V gene data show CDR1 as KGHSH and CDR2 as LQKENI. V lost 0 bases and J 4 bases, leaving 11 bases between the germline ends. The CDR3 reads CASSPPRTSADTQYF. The CDR3 nucleotides are TGTGCCAGCTCACCACCGAGGACTTCAGCAGATACGCAGTATTTT.

The chain recombines TRBV21-1 with TRBJ1-6; the DNA was not used to check the table's D call, TRBD1. TRBV21-1 is a pseudogene. The CDR3 loop spans 14 amino acids. CDR3 sequence (DNA): TGTGCCAGCCTTGGGACAGTAGAAAATTCACCCCTCCACTTT. Protein product: CASLGTVENSPLHF.

The chain recombines TRBV12-3 or TRBV12-4 with TRBJ2-7; D unresolved. Trimming left V 6 bases short and J 9 bases short, with 18 bases between. The CDR3 loop spans 13 amino acids. DNA of the CDR3: TGTGCCAGCAGCTTATCCCCTACGAGGTGGCAGTACTTC. Translating it yields CASSLSPTRWQYF.

This sequence joins TRBV5-1 and TRBJ2-2; TRBD2 agrees at 9 bases. Germline V CDR1 and CDR2: SGHRS, YFSETQ. The CDR3 extends over 13 amino acids. With 5 bases clipped from V and 5 bases from J, the junction kept 1 base outside the gene matches. The CDR3 DNA is TGCGCCAGCAGACTAGCGGGTACCGGGGAGCTGTTTTTT. Its translation: CASRLAGTGELFF.

This chain uses TRBV11-3 with TRBJ2-3; D call uncertain. CDR3 length: 15 amino acids. Germline CDR1 SGHNT, CDR2 YENEEA. Trimming removed 4 bases at V and 0 bases at J, with 11 bases between. CDR3 nucleotides: TGTGCCAGCAGCTCCCCCGGCGGCAGCACAGATACGCAGTATTTT. It yields the protein CASSSPGGSTDTQYF.

The chain joins TRBV6-1 to TRBJ2-2, with D uncertain. The CDR3 runs to 15 residues. The V gene lost 3 bases and the J gene lost 4 bases, with 12 bases spanning the gap. CDR1 and CDR2 from the germline V gene are MNHNS and SASEGT. Here the CDR3 reads CASSDRGRPTGELFF. The CDR3 bases are TGTGCCAGCAGTGATCGAGGCAGACCCACCGGGGAGCTGTTTTTT.

J is TRBJ2-7 and V is TRBV6-2 or TRBV6-3, with D possibly being TRBD2 (6 bases). The CDR3 runs 16 residues. Looked up from germline, CDR1 is MNHEY and CDR2 is SVGEGT. Trimming took 0 bases from V and 6 from J, leaving 18 bases between them. The CDR3 DNA reads as TGTGCCAGCAGTTACTCGATCGGGCCAGGAGGGCGCGAGCAGTACGTC. This encodes CASSYSIGPGGREQYV.

V usage is TRBV5-1 and J usage is TRBJ1-1; 7 bases are shared with TRBD1. The CDR3 consists of 15 residues. Germline-derived CDR1 and CDR2 are SGHRS and YFSETQ. J was trimmed by 6 bases and V by 0 bases; bases with no gene match: 8. The CDR3: CASSLAGQDGAEAFF. In DNA form, the CDR3 reads TGCGCCAGCAGCTTGGCCGGACAGGACGGGGCTGAAGCTTTCTTT.

The J gene is TRBJ2-7, the V gene TRBV5-6; D is unresolved. V dropped 4 bases and J dropped 4 bases, with 6 bases sitting between them. The CDR3 is 11 residues long. Per the germline V gene, CDR1 is SGHDT and CDR2 is YYEEEE. For the CDR3, the DNA is TGTGCCAGCAGCCTCGCGTACGAGCAGTACTTC. Translation: CASSLAYEQYF.

This clone was picked up a small number of times. The chain uses TRBV4-2 and TRBJ2-7, with TRBD2 identical over 7 bases. The CDR3 extends over 14 amino acids. The J segment lost 5 bases and the V segment lost 3 bases, leaving 7 bases of the junction unmatched. Germline-derived CDR1 and CDR2 are LGHNA and YNFKEQ. CDR3 sequence (DNA): TGTGCCAGCAGCCACGGGACTAAGTTTGACGAGCAGTACTTC. It yields the protein CASSHGTKFDEQYF.

The chain carries TRBV19 and TRBJ1-2, with 7 bases matching TRBD1. Germline CDR1 LNHDA, CDR2 SQIVND (reference sequence). V shed 7 bases and J 4 bases; nucleotides not matched to a gene: 15. The CDR3 has 16 residues. In nucleotides, the CDR3 is TGTGCCAGTACCCAGCCCATGACAGGGCCTGGCTATGGCTACACCTTC. This translates into CASTQPMTGPGYGYTF.

In its sample, this clone was seen a few times. The CDR3 is CASRPGVETQYF. CDR3 in DNA: TGTGCCAGCAGGCCCGGGGTGGAGACCCAGTACTTC. V and J are TRBV12-3 or TRBV12-4 and TRBJ2-5, with D perhaps TRBD2 (5 bases). Trimming stripped 6 bases from V and 5 bases from J, with 10 bases between. CDR3 size: 12 residues.